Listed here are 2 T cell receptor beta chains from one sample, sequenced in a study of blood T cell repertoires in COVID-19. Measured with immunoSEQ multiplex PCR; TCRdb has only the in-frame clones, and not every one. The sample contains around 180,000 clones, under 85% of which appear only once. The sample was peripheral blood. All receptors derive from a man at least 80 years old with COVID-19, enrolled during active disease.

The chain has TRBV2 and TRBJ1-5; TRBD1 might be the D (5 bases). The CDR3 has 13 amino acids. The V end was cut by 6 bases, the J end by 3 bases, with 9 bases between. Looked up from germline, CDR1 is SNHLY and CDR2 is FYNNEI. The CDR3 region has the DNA TGTGCCAGCAGGACAGCCTACAATCAGCCCCAGCATTTT. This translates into CASRTAYNQPQHF. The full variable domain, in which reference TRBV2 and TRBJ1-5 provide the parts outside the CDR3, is EPEVTQTPSHQVTQMGQEVILRCVPISNHLYFYWYRQILGQKVEFLVSFYNNEISEKSEIFDDQFSVERPDGSNFTLKIRSTKLEDSAMYFCASRTAYNQPQHFGDGTRLSIL.

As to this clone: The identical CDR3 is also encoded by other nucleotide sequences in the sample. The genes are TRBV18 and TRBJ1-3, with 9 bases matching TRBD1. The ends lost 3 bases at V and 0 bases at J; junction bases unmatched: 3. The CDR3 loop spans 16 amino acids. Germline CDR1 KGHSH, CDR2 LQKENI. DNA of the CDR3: TGTGCCAGCTCACCCGGACAGGGGAGCTCTGGAAACACCATATATTTT. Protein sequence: CASSPGQGSSGNTIYF. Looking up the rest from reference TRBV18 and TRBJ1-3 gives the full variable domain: NAGVMQNPRHLVRRRGQEARLRCSPMKGHSHVYWYRQLPEEGLKFMVYLQKENIIDESGMPKERFSAEFPKEGPSILRIQQVVRGDSAAYFCASSPGQGSSGNTIYFGEGSWLTVV.